The subject of this entry is one T cell receptor (beta chain). Its antigen is as yet unknown. V was cut by 3 bases and J by 3 bases, with 8 bases left in between. The CDR3 sequence is 14 residues long. Germline V gene sequence: CDR1 SGHAT, CDR2 FQNNGV. This PCR relied on a set of 60 Vbeta primers and 13 Jbeta primers. Assay used: immunoSEQ multiplex PCR; TCRdb lists only in-frame clones, some missing. Found here are around 140,000 clones, 75% to 80% of them singletons; the top ten hold roughly 1.1%. The data were taken from a study of cytomegalovirus exposure and HLA in healthy donors. Study conclusions and caveats: The authors later found TCR association rates varying by HLA locus, with DRB1 most and HLA-C fewest.

The V and J genes are TRBV11-2 and TRBJ2-2, with unresolved D. The receptor comes from a male donor in good health and CMV-seronegative. Sequences were obtained from PBMCs. In DNA, the CDR3 is TGTGCCAGCAGCTTGAACACCTACACCGGGGAGCTGTTTTTT. Translation: CASSLNTYTGELFF. Variable domain in full (rest from reference TRBV11-2 and TRBJ2-2): EAGVAQSPRYKIIEKRQSVAFWCNPISGHATLYWYQQILGQGPKLLIQFQNNGVVDDSQLPKDRFSAERLKGVDSTLKIQPAKLEDSAVYLCASSLNTYTGELFFGEGSRLTVL.